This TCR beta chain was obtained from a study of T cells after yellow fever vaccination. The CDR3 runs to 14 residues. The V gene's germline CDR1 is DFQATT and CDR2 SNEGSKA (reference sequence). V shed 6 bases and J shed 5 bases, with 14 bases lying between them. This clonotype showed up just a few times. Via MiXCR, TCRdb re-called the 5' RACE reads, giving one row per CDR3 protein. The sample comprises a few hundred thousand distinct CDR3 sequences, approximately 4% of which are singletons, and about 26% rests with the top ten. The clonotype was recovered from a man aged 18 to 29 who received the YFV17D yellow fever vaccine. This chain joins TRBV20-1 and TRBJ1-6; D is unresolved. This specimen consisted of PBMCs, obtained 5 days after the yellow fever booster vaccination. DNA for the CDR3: TGCAGTGCCGCCATCCTTGAAAATAATTCACCCCTCCACTTT. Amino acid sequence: CSAAILENNSPLHF.